This TCR beta chain was observed in a study of a mutant IDH1 vaccine in newly diagnosed glioma. Described time point: week 35, safety follow-up. Vaccine doses each comprised 300 ug of mutant IDH1 20-mer peptide, with topical imiquimod. About this clone: Its antigen is not known.

There are 14 residues in the CDR3. The V and J ends lost 4 bases and 4 bases, in that order; junction bases with no gene match: 6. Germline V gene data show CDR1 as SGHTA and CDR2 as FQGNSA. Libraries were prepared by immunoSEQ multiplex PCR; TCRdb keeps only in-frame clonotypes and omits some of them. The sample records more than 35,000 clones, about 76% being singletons. This rearrangement joins TRBV7-2 to TRBJ1-2, with 7 nucleotides matching TRBD1. This receptor was taken from a middle-aged woman with glioma. Some clones in this sample may be carry-over from other donors' samples. The material sequenced was PBMCs, taken from a glioma patient whose treatment included an IDH1 peptide vaccine. CDR3 nucleotide sequence: TGTGCCAGCAGCTCGGACAGGCTTAGCTATGGCTACACCTTC. Translating it yields CASSSDRLSYGYTF.